At least ten counts were recorded for the clone carrying this TCR beta chain. Antigen unknown. One end of the junction does not line up with germline, which may come from a read error. This sample stems from a study of T cells in Graves' hyperthyroidism and ophthalmopathy. As for the study in general: The authors collected peripheral blood at initial diagnosis, before any treatment.

Germline-derived CDR1 and CDR2 are SGHTA and FQGTGA. This CDR3 is built from 13 residues. Regarding the study as a whole: Model predictions of ophthalmopathy came a median approximately 6.5 months before onset.

Amplified TCR beta CDR3 regions derived from RNA transcripts. HTBI primers were the set used in a first-round RT-PCR of the TCR CDR3. TCRdb used MiXCR to reprocess the multiplex PCR reads, holding one entry per CDR3 protein. The sample lists 400,000 to 500,000 distinct CDR3 sequences; over 12% were seen once. Patients having uncontrolled infection, another autoimmune disease, pregnancy or lactation were not included. This TCR was recovered from a man aged 18 to 35 with Graves' ophthalmopathy. The J gene is TRBJ2-5, the V gene TRBV7-3; unclear D gene. Sequencing was done on a sample of blood. In nucleotides, the CDR3 is TGTGCCAGCAGCCTAACTGCCCAAGAGACCCAGTACTTC. Residues: CASSLTAQETQYF.